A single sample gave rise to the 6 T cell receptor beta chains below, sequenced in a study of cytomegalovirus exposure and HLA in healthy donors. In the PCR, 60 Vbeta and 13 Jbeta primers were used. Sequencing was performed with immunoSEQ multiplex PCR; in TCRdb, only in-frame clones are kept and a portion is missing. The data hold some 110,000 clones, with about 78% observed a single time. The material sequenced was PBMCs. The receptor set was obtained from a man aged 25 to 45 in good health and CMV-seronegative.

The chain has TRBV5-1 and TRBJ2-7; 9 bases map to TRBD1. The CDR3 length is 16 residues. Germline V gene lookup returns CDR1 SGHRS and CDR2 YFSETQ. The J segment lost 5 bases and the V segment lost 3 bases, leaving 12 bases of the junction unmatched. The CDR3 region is CASSWDRERVFHEQYF. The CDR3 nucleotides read TGCGCCAGCAGCTGGGACAGGGAAAGAGTTTTCCACGAGCAGTACTTC.

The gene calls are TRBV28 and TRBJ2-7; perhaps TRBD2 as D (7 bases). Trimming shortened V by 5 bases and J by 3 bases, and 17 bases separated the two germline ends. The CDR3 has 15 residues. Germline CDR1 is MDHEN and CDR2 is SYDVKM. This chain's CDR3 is CASSTPGGGDYEQYF. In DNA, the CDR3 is TGTGCCAGCAGTACCCCTGGAGGGGGGGACTACGAGCAGTACTTC.

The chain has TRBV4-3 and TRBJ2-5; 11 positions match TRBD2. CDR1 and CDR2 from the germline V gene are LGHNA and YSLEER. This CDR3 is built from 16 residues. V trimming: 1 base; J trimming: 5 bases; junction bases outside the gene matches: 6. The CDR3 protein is CASSQAVSSGRETQYF. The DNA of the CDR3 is TGCGCCAGCAGCCAAGCTGTGTCTAGCGGGAGGGAGACCCAGTACTTC.

CDR3 in amino acids: CASSQRQNYGYTF. The CDR3 DNA follows: TGCGCCAGCAGCCAAAGACAGAACTATGGCTACACCTTC. The chain carries TRBV4-3 and TRBJ1-2; D perhaps matches TRBD1 (5 bases). The CDR3 consists of 13 residues. Germline lookup yields CDR1 LGHNA and CDR2 YSLEER. V shed 2 bases and J shed 2 bases, with 6 bases lying between them.

CDR3: CASSYYSGGDEKLFF. CDR3 DNA: TGTGCCAGCAGTTACTATTCCGGGGGGGATGAAAAACTGTTTTTT. V is TRBV6-5 and J is TRBJ1-4; tentatively, D is TRBD1 (5 bases). The V gene lost 1 base and the J gene lost 6 bases, with 12 bases spanning the gap. Germline CDR1 reads MNHEY; CDR2 reads SVGAGI. The CDR3 sequence is 15 residues long.

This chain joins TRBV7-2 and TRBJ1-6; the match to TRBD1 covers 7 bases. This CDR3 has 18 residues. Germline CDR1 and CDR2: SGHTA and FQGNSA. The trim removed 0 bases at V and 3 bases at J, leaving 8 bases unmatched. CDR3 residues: CASSLAGQKIYYNSPLHF. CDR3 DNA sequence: TGTGCCAGCAGCTTAGCGGGACAGAAGATTTACTATAATTCACCCCTCCACTTT. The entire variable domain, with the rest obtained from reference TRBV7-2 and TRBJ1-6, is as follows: GAGVSQSPSNKVTEKGKDVELRCDPISGHTALYWYRQSLGQGLEFLIYFQGNSAPDKSGLPSDRFSAERTGGSVSTLTIQRTQQEDSAVYLCASSLAGQKIYYNSPLHFGNGTRLTVT.